The 13 T cell receptor beta chains below were found in one sample sequenced in a study of identical twins. From the 5' RACE reads, TCRdb called clonotypes with MiXCR, one entry per CDR3 protein. In the table there are 450,000 to 500,000 distinct CDR3 sequences, roughly 13% of which are singletons. These records were also assigned to another study, of yellow fever vaccine responses in identical twins.

The sequenced sample was CD4+ T cells sorted from blood. Receptor source: a woman aged 18-30 years in good health.

This clonotype appeared a few times. V usage is TRBV10-2 and J usage is TRBJ2-1, with TRBD1 matching over 8 bases. Per the germline V gene, CDR1 is WSHSY and CDR2 is SAAADI. Unmatched junction bases numbered 6, after V lost 6 bases and J lost 8 bases. CDR3 length equals 13 residues. The CDR3 loop is CASRGGQGYEQFF. CDR3 DNA sequence: TGCGCCAGCAGGGGCGGACAGGGCTATGAGCAGTTCTTC.

The rearrangement uses TRBV3-1 and TRBJ1-1; 8 bases agree with TRBD1. Germline-derived CDR1 and CDR2 are LGHDT and YNNKEL (reference sequence). J was trimmed by 6 bases and V by 1 base; bases with no gene match: 10. This CDR3 contains 16 residues. CDR3 amino acids: CASSQVGRGHESEAFF. The CDR3 bases are TGTGCCAGCAGCCAAGTGGGCAGGGGGCACGAGTCTGAAGCTTTCTTT.

This chain links TRBV7-9 with TRBJ2-5; 9 bases match TRBD2. The CDR3 is 14 amino acids. V lost 8 bases and J lost 5; bases outside the gene matches: 9. CDR1 is SEHNR, CDR2 FQNEAQ, per germline (reference sequence). The CDR3 DNA reads as TGTGCCAGCGCCTATAGCGGGAGAGACGAGACCCAGTACTTC. It yields the protein CASAYSGRDETQYF.

This clonotype was observed a few times. The CDR3 DNA follows: TGTGCCATCAGGGACAGGGGCTACGAGCAGTACTTC. Translation gives CAIRDRGYEQYF. The J gene is TRBJ2-7, the V gene TRBV10-3; 9 bases match TRBD1. The CDR3 runs 12 residues. After removal of 6 bases from V and 3 bases from J, the junction contained 0 bases not matched to a gene. CDR1 and CDR2 from the germline V gene are ENHRY and SYGVKD.

This clonotype was recorded at least ten times. The chain couples TRBV7-8 to TRBJ1-6; unclear D gene. The germline gives CDR1 SGHVS, CDR2 FQNEAQ. V lost 5 bases and J lost 8, with 13 bases in between. The CDR3 has 14 amino acids. CDR3 nucleotide sequence: TGTGCCAGCAGCATTATGAGTCGGGATTCACCCCTCCACTTT. This codes for CASSIMSRDSPLHF.

The sample holds many counts of this clonotype. This chain connects TRBV28 to TRBJ2-1, with D hard to call. CDR1 is MDHEN and CDR2 is SYDVKM in the germline V gene. This CDR3 contains 14 residues. Trimming removed 5 bases at V and 3 bases at J, with 11 bases between. The CDR3 region has the DNA TGTGCCAGCAGTCGAACCCAAGGCTACAATGAGCAGTTCTTC. Translated, it gives CASSRTQGYNEQFF.

The sample holds a few counts of this clonotype. The rearrangement joins TRBV29-1 to TRBJ2-5; D is perhaps TRBD1 or TRBD2 (5 bases each). The CDR3 totals 12 residues. Germline V CDR1 and CDR2: SQVTM, ANQGSEA. Trimming took off 1 base at V and 7 bases at J, with 10 bases between the two ends. For the CDR3, the DNA is TGCAGCGTTGAAGGGGACCGGGGGACCCAGTACTTC. Translation: CSVEGDRGTQYF.

This clonotype was seen many times. The rearrangement joins TRBV2 to TRBJ2-7; no clear D gene. Germline V gene data show CDR1 as SNHLY and CDR2 as FYNNEI. The V and J ends lost 8 bases and 9 bases respectively, with 17 bases between them. The CDR3 contains 12 residues. The CDR3 region has the DNA TGTGCCAGCGGAGACTCAGGCGTCGGGCAGTACTTC. It specifies CASGDSGVGQYF. The full variable domain, rest sourced from reference TRBV2 and TRBJ2-7, is EPEVTQTPSHQVTQMGQEVILRCVPISNHLYFYWYRQILGQKVEFLVSFYNNEISEKSEIFDDQFSVERPDGSNFTLKIRSTKLEDSAMYFCASGDSGVGQYFGPGTRLTVT.

This clonotype was recorded many times. The chain combines TRBV29-1 with TRBJ2-2, with D hard to call. CDR1 and CDR2 (germline): SQVTM, ANQGSEA. V was shortened by 5 bases and J by 4 bases, with 5 bases between the two germline ends. The CDR3 is 11 amino acids. The CDR3 protein is CSVRVTGELFF. CDR3 in DNA: TGCAGCGTTAGGGTCACCGGGGAGCTGTTTTTT.

This chain links TRBV4-3 with TRBJ2-7, with D possibly TRBD1 on 5 matching bases. Trimming took 3 bases from V and 0 from J, leaving 21 bases between them. Germline V gives CDR1 LGHNA, CDR2 YSLEER. The CDR3 has 18 residues. This CDR3 is CASSQMGSGRASSYEQYF. Written as DNA, the CDR3 is TGCGCCAGCAGCCAGATGGGTTCAGGCAGGGCGAGCTCCTACGAGCAGTACTTC.

To note about this clonotype: At one of its ends the junction is not consistent with the germline gene, which may arise from a read error. The chain carries TRBV5-1 and TRBJ2-7; possible D gene TRBD2, 6 bases. This CDR3 region has 14 residues. Germline V gene data show CDR1 as SGHRS and CDR2 as YFSETQ. The CDR3 region has the DNA TGCGCCTGCAGACTAACTAGCTTCGCCTACGAGCAGTACTTC. It specifies CACRLTSFAYEQYF.

This clonotype was seen only a few times. The gene calls are TRBV29-1 and TRBJ2-7; maybe TRBD2 (5 bases). Germline CDR1 is SQVTM and CDR2 is ANQGSEA. V gave up 4 bases and J gave up 0 bases, with 13 bases separating them. The CDR3 loop spans 14 amino acids. The CDR3 DNA sequence: TGCAGCGTTGGGGGTTTAGGGAGCTCCTACGAGCAGTACTTC. As protein: CSVGGLGSSYEQYF.

This clonotype has a handful of counts. The rearrangement links TRBV7-2 to TRBJ1-5; D not certain. Trimming took 1 base from V and 7 from J, leaving 11 bases between them. Germline assignment: CDR1 SGHTA and CDR2 FQGNSA. The CDR3 runs 14 residues. The chain's CDR3 is CASSLELVGQPQHF. Here the CDR3 DNA reads TGTGCCAGCAGCTTAGAATTGGTGGGGCAGCCCCAGCATTTT.